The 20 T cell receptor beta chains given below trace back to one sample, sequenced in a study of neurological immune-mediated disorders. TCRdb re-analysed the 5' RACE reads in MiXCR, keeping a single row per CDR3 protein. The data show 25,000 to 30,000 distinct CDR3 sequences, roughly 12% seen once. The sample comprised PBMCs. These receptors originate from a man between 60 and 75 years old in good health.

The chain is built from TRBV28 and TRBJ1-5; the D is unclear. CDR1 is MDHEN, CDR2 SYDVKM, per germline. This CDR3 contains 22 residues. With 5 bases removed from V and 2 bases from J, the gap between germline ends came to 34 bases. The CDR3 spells CASSTDPPGWGIGDSGNQPQHF. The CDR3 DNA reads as TGTGCCAGCAGTACCGATCCCCCAGGTTGGGGTATCGGTGATAGTGGCAATCAGCCCCAGCATTTT. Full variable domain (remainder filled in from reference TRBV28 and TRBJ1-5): DVKVTQSSRYLVKRTGEKVFLECVQDMDHENMFWYRQDPGLGLRLIYFSYDVKMKEKGDIPEGYSVSREKKERFSLILESASTNQTSMYLCASSTDPPGWGIGDSGNQPQHFGDGTRLSIL.

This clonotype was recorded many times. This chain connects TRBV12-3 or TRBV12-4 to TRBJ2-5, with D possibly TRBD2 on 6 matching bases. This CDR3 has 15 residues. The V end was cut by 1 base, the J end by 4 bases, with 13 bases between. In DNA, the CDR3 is TGTGCCAGCAGTTTAGGGGCCCCGGGGGTAGAGACCCAGTACTTC. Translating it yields CASSLGAPGVETQYF.

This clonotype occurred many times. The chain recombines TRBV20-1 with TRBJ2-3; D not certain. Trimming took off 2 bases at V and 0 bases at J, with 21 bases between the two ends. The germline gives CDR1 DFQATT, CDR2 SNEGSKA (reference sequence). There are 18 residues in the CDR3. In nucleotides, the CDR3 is TGCAGTGCTAGAAAACGCAGCCTCGGCGGACCTAGCACAGATACGCAGTATTTT. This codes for CSARKRSLGGPSTDTQYF.

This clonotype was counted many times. CDR3 loop: CASSLSSGVETGELFF. As DNA, the CDR3 is TGTGCCAGCAGCTTAAGTTCAGGGGTTGAAACCGGGGAGCTGTTTTTT. The chain couples TRBV7-3 to TRBJ2-2; the D gene is possibly TRBD1 (6 bases). The CDR3 has 16 amino acids. Trimming stripped 1 base from V and 5 bases from J, with 14 bases between. Germline assignment: CDR1 SGHTA and CDR2 FQGTGA.

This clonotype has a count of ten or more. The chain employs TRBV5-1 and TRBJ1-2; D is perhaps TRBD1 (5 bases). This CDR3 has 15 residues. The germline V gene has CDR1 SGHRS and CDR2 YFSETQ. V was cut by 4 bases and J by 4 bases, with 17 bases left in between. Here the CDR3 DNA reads TGCGCCAGCAGCCCGGGACCGGCCTCCCCCTATGGCTACACCTTC. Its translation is CASSPGPASPYGYTF.

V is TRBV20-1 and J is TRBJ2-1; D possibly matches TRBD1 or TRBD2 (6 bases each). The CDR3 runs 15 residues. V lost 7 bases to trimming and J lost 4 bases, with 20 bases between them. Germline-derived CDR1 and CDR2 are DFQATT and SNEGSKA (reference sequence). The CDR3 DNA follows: TGCAGTGTCCCCCCCCCGGGGGCAGGGTACAATGAGCAGTTCTTC. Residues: CSVPPPGAGYNEQFF.

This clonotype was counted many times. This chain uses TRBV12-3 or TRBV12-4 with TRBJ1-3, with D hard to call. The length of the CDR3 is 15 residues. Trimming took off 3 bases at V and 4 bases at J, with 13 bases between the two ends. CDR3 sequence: CASSFGLAPGNTIYF. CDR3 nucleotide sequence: TGTGCCAGCAGTTTCGGCTTAGCCCCCGGAAACACCATATATTTT.

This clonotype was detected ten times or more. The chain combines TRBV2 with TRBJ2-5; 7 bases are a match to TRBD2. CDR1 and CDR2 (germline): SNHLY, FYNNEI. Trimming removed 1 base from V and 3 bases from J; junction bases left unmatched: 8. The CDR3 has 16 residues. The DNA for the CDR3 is TGTGCCAGCAGTGAAGGGGCGGGAGATGGGAAAGAGACCCAGTACTTC. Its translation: CASSEGAGDGKETQYF.

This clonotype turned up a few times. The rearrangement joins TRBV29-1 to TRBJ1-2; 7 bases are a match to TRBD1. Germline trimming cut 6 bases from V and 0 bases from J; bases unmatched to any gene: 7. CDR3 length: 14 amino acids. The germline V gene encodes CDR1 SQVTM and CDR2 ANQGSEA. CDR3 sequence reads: CSVDGQDSNYGYTF. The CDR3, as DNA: TGCAGCGTCGATGGACAGGACTCTAACTATGGCTACACCTTC.

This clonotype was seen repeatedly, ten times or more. The chain's CDR3 is CSVAPTSMYEQYF. CDR3 coding DNA: TGCAGCGTTGCCCCGACTAGCATGTACGAGCAGTACTTC. The chain links TRBV29-1 to TRBJ2-7, with 7 positions matching TRBD2. J lost 4 bases, V lost 4 bases, and 7 bases had no gene match. Germline loops: CDR1 SQVTM, CDR2 ANQGSEA. The CDR3 length is 13 residues.

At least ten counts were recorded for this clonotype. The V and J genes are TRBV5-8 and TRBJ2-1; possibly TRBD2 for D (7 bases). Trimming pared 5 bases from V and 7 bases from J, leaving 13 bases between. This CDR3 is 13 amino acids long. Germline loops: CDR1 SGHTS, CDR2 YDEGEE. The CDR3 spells CASRGGARNEQFF. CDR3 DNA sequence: TGTGCCAGCAGGGGGGGGGCTCGGAATGAGCAGTTCTTC.

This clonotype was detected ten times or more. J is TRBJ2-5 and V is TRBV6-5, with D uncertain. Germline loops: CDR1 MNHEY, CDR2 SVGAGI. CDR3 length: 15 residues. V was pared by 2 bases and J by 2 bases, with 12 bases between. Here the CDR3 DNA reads TGTGCCAGCAGTTACCGGGCCTACCTGCAAGAGACCCAGTACTTC. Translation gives CASSYRAYLQETQYF.

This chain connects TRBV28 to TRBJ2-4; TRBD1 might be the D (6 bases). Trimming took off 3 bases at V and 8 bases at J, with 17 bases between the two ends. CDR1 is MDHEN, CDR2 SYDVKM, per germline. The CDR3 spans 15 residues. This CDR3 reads CASSLGQGTGDIQYF. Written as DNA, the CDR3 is TGTGCCAGCAGTTTGGGTCAGGGGACCGGGGACATTCAGTACTTC.

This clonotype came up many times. The CDR3: CASKLLAGGDEQFF. For the CDR3, the DNA is TGTGCCAGCAAACTCCTAGCGGGAGGGGATGAGCAGTTCTTC. This chain links TRBV12-3 or TRBV12-4 with TRBJ2-1; 12 nucleotides match TRBD2. The CDR3 extends over 14 amino acids. With 7 bases clipped from V and 8 bases from J, the junction kept 6 bases outside the gene matches.

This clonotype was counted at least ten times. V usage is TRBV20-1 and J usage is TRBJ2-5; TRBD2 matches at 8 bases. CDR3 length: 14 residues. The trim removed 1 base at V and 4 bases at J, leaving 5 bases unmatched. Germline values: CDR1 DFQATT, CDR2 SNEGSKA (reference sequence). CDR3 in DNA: TGCAGTGCTAGAGCCGGGACTAGGGGAGAGACCCAGTACTTC. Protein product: CSARAGTRGETQYF.

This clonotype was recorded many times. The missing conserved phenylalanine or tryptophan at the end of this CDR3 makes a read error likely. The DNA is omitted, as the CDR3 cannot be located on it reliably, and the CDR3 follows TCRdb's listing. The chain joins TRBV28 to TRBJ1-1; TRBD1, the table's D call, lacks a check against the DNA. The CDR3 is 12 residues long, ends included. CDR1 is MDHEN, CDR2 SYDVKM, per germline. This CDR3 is CASSLSGTGVSV.

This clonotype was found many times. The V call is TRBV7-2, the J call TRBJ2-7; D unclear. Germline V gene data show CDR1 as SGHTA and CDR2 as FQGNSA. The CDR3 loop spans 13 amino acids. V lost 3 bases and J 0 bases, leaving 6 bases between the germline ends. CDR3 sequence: CASSFAFSYEQYF. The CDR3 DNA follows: TGTGCCAGCAGCTTTGCTTTCTCCTACGAGCAGTACTTC.

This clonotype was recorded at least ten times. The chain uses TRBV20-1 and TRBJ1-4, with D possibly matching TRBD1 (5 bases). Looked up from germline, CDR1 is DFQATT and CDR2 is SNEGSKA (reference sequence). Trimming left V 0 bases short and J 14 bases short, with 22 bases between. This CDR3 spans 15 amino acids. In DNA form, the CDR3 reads TGCAGTGCTAGAGATACGCAGGGCACATTTAGGAATCTGTTTTTT. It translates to CSARDTQGTFRNLFF.

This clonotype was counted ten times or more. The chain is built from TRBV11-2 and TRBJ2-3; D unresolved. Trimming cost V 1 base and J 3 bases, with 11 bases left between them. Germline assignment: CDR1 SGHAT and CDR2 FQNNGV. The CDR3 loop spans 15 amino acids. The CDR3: CASSLGSEPTDTQYF. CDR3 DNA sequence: TGTGCCAGCAGCTTAGGTTCCGAGCCTACAGATACGCAGTATTTT.

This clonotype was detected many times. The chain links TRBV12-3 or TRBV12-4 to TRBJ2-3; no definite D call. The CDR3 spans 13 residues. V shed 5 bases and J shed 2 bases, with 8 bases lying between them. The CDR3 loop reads CASSPQYTDTQYF. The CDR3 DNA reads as TGTGCCAGCAGTCCCCAATACACAGATACGCAGTATTTT.